A single sample is the source of the 5 T cell receptor beta chains below, sequenced in a study of T cell responses to AZD1222 COVID-19 vaccine. Using immunoSEQ multiplex PCR, the repertoire was profiled, and TCRdb retains in-frame clones only, with some absent. The sample includes approximately 97,000 clones, roughly nine tenths of them seen just once. The source was peripheral blood, collected on day 0 of AZD1222 vaccination. The receptors here all came from an adult in good health.

CDR3 in DNA: TGCGCCAGCAAACAGGGGGCCACTAATGAAAAACTGTTTTTT. Amino acids: CASKQGATNEKLFF. The chain carries TRBV5-1 and TRBJ1-4; TRBD1 aligns across 9 bases. The V segment lost 6 bases and the J segment 2 bases; nucleotides outside the gene matches: 2. The V gene's germline CDR1 is SGHRS and CDR2 YFSETQ. CDR3 length: 14 residues.

This clone has just a few counts. The V and J genes are TRBV6-4 and TRBJ2-1; D possibly corresponds to TRBD2 (6 bases). The germline V gene encodes CDR1 MRHNA and CDR2 SNTAGT. Trimming stripped 2 bases from V and 6 bases from J, with 11 bases between. The length of the CDR3 is 14 residues. The chain's CDR3 is CASSDPGTPNEQFF. CDR3 DNA: TGTGCCAGCAGTGACCCCGGGACTCCCAATGAGCAGTTCTTC.

The rearrangement uses TRBV29-1 and TRBJ1-3, with D tentatively TRBD1 (5 bases). This CDR3 has 14 residues. V lost 4 bases and J 4 bases, leaving 14 bases between the germline ends. From germline, CDR1 is SQVTM and CDR2 ANQGSEA. CDR3 bases: TGCAGCGTTGGTGTGCAGGGACTCGGAAACACCATATATTTT. Amino acids: CSVGVQGLGNTIYF.

The CDR3 is CASSQDPTVNSNQPQHF. The CDR3 DNA follows: TGCGCCAGCAGCCAAGACCCGACGGTAAATAGCAATCAGCCCCAGCATTTT. The chain combines TRBV4-1 with TRBJ1-5; D is undetermined. Per the germline V gene, CDR1 is MGHRA and CDR2 is YSYEKL. Trimming stripped 0 bases from V and 0 bases from J, with 12 bases between. The CDR3 runs to 17 residues.

This clone was seen only once. This sequence joins TRBV30 and TRBJ2-7; TRBD2 agrees at 9 bases. V shed 6 bases and J 1 base; nucleotides not matched to a gene: 7. CDR1 and CDR2 from the germline V gene are GTSNPN and SVGIG (reference sequence). The CDR3 runs 14 residues. The chain's CDR3 is CACSRLAASYEQYF. The CDR3 DNA reads as TGTGCCTGTTCACGACTAGCGGCTTCCTACGAGCAGTACTTC.